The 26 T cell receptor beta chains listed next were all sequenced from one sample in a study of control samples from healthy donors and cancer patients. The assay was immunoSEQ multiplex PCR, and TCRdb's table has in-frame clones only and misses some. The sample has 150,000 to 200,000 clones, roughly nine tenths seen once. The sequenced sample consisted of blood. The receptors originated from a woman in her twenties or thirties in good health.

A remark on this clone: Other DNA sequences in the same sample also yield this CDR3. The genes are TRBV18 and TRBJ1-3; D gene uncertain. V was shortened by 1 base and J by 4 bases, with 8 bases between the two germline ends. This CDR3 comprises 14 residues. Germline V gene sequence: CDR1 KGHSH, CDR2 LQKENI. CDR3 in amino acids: CASSPQGSGNTIYF. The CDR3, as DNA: TGTGCCAGCTCACCACAGGGCAGCGGAAACACCATATATTTT.

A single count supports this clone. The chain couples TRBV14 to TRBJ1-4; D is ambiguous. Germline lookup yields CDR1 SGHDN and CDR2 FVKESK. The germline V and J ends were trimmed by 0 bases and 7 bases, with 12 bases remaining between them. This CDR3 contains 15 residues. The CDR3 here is CASSQDLGLSEKLFF. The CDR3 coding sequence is TGTGCCAGCAGCCAAGATCTAGGGCTAAGTGAAAAACTGTTTTTT. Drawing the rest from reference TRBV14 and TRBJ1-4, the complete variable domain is EAGVTQFPSHSVIEKGQTVTLRCDPISGHDNLYWYRRVMGKEIKFLLHFVKESKQDESGMPNNRFLAERTGGTYSTLKVQPAELEDSGVYFCASSQDLGLSEKLFFGSGTQLSVL.

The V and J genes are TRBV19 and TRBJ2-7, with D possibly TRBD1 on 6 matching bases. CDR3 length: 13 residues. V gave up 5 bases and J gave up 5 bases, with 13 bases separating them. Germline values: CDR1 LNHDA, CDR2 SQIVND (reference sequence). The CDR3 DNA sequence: TGTGCCAGTAGTCTCGGACAGAGCGACGAGCAGTACTTC. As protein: CASSLGQSDEQYF. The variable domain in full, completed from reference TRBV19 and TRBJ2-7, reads DGGITQSPKYLFRKEGQNVTLSCEQNLNHDAMYWYRQDPGQGLRLIYYSQIVNDFQKGDIAEGYSVSREKKESFPLTVTSAQKNPTAFYLCASSLGQSDEQYFGPGTRLTVT.

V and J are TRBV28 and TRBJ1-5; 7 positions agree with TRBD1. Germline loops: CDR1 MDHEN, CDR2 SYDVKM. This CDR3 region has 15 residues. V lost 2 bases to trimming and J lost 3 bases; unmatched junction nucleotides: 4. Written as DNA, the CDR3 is TGTGCCAGCAGTTTAGAAGGGGGCCCCAATCAGCCCCAGCATTTT. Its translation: CASSLEGGPNQPQHF. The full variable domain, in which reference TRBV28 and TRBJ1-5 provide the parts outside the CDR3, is DVKVTQSSRYLVKRTGEKVFLECVQDMDHENMFWYRQDPGLGLRLIYFSYDVKMKEKGDIPEGYSVSREKKERFSLILESASTNQTSMYLCASSLEGGPNQPQHFGDGTRLSIL.

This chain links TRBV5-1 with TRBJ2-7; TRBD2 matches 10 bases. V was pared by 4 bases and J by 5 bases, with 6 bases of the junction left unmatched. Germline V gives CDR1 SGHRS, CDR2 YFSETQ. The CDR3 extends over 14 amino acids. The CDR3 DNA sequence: TGCGCCAGCAGCACCGGGACTAGCGTCCACGAGCAGTACTTC. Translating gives CASSTGTSVHEQYF.

The chain's CDR3 is CASSLDRGQGNTIYF. The CDR3 region has the DNA TGTGCCAGCAGCTTGGACAGGGGGCAAGGAAACACCATATATTTT. The chain employs TRBV5-4 and TRBJ1-3; 9 bases are a match to TRBD1. V lost 0 bases and J lost 4; bases outside the gene matches: 2. Per germline, CDR1 SGHNT and CDR2 YYREEE (reference sequence). CDR3 length equals 15 residues.

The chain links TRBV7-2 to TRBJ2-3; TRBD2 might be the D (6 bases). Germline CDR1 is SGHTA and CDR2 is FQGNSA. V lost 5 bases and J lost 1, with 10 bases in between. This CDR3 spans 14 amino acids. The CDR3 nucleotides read TGTGCCAGCAGCCGGACGGGGGGCACAGATACGCAGTATTTT. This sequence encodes CASSRTGGTDTQYF. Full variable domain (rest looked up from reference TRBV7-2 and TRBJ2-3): GAGVSQSPSNKVTEKGKDVELRCDPISGHTALYWYRQSLGQGLEFLIYFQGNSAPDKSGLPSDRFSAERTGGSVSTLTIQRTQQEDSAVYLCASSRTGGTDTQYFGPGTRLTVL.

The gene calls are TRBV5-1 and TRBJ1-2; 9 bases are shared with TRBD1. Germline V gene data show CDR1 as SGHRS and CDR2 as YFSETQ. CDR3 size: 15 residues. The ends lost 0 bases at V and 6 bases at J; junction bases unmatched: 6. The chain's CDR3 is CASSLGDRVYDGYTF. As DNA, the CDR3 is TGCGCCAGCAGCTTGGGGGACAGGGTTTACGATGGCTACACCTTC.

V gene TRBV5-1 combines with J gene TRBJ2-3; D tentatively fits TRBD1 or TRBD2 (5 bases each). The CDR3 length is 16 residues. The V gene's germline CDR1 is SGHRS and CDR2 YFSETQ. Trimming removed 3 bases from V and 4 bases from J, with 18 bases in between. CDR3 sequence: CASSSRGLGKPDTQYF. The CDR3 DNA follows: TGCGCCAGCAGCTCGAGGGGTTTAGGGAAGCCAGATACGCAGTATTTT. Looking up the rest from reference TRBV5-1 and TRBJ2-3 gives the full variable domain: KAGVTQTPRYLIKTRGQQVTLSCSPISGHRSVSWYQQTPGQGLQFLFEYFSETQRNKGNFPGRFSGRQFSNSRSEMNVSTLELGDSALYLCASSSRGLGKPDTQYFGPGTRLTVL.

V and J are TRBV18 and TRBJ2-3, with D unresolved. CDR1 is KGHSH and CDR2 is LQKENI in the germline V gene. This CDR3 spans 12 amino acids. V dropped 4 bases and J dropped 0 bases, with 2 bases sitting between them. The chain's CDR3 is CASSLSTDTQYF. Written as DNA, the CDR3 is TGTGCCAGCTCACTCAGCACAGATACGCAGTATTTT. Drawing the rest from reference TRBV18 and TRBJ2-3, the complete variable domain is NAGVMQNPRHLVRRRGQEARLRCSPMKGHSHVYWYRQLPEEGLKFMVYLQKENIIDESGMPKERFSAEFPKEGPSILRIQQVVRGDSAAYFCASSLSTDTQYFGPGTRLTVL.

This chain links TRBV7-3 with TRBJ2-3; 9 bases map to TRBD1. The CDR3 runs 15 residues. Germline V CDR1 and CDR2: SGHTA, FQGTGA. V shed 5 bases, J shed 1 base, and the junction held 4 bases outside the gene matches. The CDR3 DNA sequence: TGTGCCAGCAGCCCCCGGGACAGGGGCACAGATACGCAGTATTTT. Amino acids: CASSPRDRGTDTQYF.

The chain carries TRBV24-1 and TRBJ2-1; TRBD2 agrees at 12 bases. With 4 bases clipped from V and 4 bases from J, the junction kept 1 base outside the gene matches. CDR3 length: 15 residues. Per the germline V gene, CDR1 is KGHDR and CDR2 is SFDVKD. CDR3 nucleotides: TGTGCCACCAGTGAGGGGACTAGCGGGTACAATGAGCAGTTCTTC. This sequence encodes CATSEGTSGYNEQFF.

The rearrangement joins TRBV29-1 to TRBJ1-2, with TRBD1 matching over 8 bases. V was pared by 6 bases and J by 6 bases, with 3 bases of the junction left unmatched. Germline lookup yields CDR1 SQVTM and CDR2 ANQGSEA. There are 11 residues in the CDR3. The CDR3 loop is CSVGQAHGYTF. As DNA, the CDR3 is TGCAGCGTGGGACAGGCTCATGGCTACACCTTC.

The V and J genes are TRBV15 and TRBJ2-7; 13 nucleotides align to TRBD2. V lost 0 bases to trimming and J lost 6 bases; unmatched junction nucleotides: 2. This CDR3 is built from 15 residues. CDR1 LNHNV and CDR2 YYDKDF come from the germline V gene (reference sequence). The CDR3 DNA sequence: TGTGCCACCAGCAGAGAGGGACTAGCGGGGCTCGAGCAGTACTTC. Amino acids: CATSREGLAGLEQYF.

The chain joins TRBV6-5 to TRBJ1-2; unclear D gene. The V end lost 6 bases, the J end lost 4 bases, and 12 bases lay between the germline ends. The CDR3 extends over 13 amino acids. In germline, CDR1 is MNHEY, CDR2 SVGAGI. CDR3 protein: CASRMDGPYGYTF. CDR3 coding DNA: TGTGCCAGCAGAATGGACGGGCCCTATGGCTACACCTTC.

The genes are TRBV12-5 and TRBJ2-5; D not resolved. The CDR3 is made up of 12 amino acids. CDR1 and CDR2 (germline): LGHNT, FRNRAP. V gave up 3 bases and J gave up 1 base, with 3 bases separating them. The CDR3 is CASGFAQETQYF. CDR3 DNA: TGTGCTAGTGGTTTCGCCCAAGAGACCCAGTACTTC.

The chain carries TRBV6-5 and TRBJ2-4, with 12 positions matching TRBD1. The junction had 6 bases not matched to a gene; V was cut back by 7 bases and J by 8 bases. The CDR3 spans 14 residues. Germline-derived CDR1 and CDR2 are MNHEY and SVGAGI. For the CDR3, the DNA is TGTGCCAGCAACCGGGACAGGGGGCCGGACATTCAGTACTTC. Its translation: CASNRDRGPDIQYF.

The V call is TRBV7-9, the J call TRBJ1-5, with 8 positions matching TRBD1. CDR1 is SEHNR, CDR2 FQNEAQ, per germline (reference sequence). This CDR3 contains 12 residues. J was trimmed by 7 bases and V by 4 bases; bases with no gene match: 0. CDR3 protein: CASSSGGQPQHF. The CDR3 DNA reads TGTGCCAGCAGCTCAGGGGGCCAGCCCCAGCATTTT.

CDR3 sequence: CASSDPRDRGRDTQYF. The CDR3 bases are TGTGCCAGCAGTGATCCCCGGGACAGGGGGCGAGATACGCAGTATTTT. The chain employs TRBV6-1 and TRBJ2-3, with 12 bases identical to TRBD1. The CDR3 has 16 amino acids. Looked up from germline, CDR1 is MNHNS and CDR2 is SASEGT. V shed 3 bases, J shed 5 bases, and the junction held 6 bases outside the gene matches.

CDR3 region: CASGDSYEQYF. The CDR3 DNA sequence: TGTGCCAGCGGGGACAGTTACGAGCAGTACTTC. This chain joins TRBV6-5 and TRBJ2-7; 7 bases line up with TRBD1. The CDR3 length is 11 residues. Germline-derived CDR1 and CDR2 are MNHEY and SVGAGI. V trimming: 8 bases; J trimming: 4 bases; junction bases outside the gene matches: 2.

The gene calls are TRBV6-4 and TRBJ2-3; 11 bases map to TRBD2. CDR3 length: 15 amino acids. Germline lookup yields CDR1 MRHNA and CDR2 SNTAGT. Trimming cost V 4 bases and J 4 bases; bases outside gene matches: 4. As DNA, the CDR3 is TGTGCCAGCAGTGCGACTAGCGGGGCTTCAGATACGCAGTATTTT. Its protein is CASSATSGASDTQYF.

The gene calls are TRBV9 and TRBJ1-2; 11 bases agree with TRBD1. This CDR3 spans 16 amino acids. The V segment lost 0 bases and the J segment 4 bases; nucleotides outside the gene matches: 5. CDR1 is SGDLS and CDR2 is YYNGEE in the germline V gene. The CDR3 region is CASSVGTGGAAYGYTF. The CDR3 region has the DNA TGTGCCAGCAGCGTAGGGACAGGGGGCGCGGCCTATGGCTACACCTTC.

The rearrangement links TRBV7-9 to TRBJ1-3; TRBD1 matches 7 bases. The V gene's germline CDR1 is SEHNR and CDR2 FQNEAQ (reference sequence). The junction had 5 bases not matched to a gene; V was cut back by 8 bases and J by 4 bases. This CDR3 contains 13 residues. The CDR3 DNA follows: TGTGCCAGCTATCAGGGGGTAGGAAACACCATATATTTT. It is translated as CASYQGVGNTIYF.

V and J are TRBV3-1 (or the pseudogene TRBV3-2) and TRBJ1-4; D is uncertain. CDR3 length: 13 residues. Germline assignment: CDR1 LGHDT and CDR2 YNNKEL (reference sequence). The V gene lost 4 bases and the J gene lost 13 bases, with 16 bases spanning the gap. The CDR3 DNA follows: TGTGCCAGCAGCCCCACGGGCGGTGGGGTACTGTTTTTT. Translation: CASSPTGGGVLFF.

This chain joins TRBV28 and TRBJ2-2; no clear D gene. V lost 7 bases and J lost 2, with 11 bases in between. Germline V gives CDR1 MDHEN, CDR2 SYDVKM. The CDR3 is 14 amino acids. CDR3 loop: CASNGQENTGELFF. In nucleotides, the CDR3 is TGTGCCAGCAATGGCCAGGAAAACACCGGGGAGCTGTTTTTT.

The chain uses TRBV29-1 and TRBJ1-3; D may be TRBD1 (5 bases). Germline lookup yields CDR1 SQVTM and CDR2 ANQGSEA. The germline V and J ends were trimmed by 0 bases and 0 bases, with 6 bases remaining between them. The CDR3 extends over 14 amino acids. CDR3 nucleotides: TGCAGCGTTGAAGATGGGGGCTCTGGAAACACCATATATTTT. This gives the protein CSVEDGGSGNTIYF. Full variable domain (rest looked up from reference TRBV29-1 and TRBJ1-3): SAVISQKPSRDICQRGTSLTIQCQVDSQVTMMFWYRQQPGQSLTLIATANQGSEATYESGFVIDKFPISRPNLTFSTLTVSNMSPEDSSIYLCSVEDGGSGNTIYFGEGSWLTVV.